These 14 T cell receptor beta chains were sequenced from one sample in a study of CXCR3-negative and CXCR3-positive naive CD8 T cells. The study made its TRB cDNA libraries by 5' RACE, adding UMI labels. Reanalyzing the 5' RACE reads, TCRdb keeps one entry per CDR3 protein, without DNA. The sample's table shows 60,000 to 65,000 distinct CDR3 sequences. Whole-study findings and limits: Naive cells that were CXCR3-positive had more hydrophobic TRB CDR3s (compared with CXCR3-negative naive cells).

No antigens are known for them. Sequenced input: naive CXCR3+ CD8+ T cells from blood. Subset meaning: CD45RO-CCR7+CD27+CD95- naive CD8+ T cells expressing CXCR3 (TNR3+). The receptors originated from a human donor in good health. Some clones in this sample may be carry-over from other donors' samples.

This sequence joins TRBV7-3 and TRBJ2-1; without DNA, the TCRdb call of TRBD2 cannot be checked. Germline CDR1 is SGHTA and CDR2 is FQGTGA. There are 18 residues in the CDR3. The CDR3 loop reads CASSFFGGVEDSYNEQFF.

This chain uses TRBV7-6 with TRBJ1-1; absent DNA, TCRdb's TRBD1 call cannot be checked. The CDR3 runs 14 residues. Germline V gene data show CDR1 as SGHVS and CDR2 as FNYEAQ. The CDR3 loop reads CASSLGQGNTEAFF.

The V call is TRBV9, the J call TRBJ2-7; checking the TCRdb D call of TRBD1 is not possible without DNA. Germline CDR1 is SGDLS and CDR2 is YYNGEE. The CDR3 runs 16 residues. The CDR3 reads CASSARTGSGLREQYF.

The chain has TRBV9 and TRBJ2-7; there is no DNA to check the TCRdb D call of TRBD1. Germline lookup yields CDR1 SGDLS and CDR2 YYNGEE. The CDR3 has 13 residues. Here the CDR3 reads CASSAGQGNEQYF.

The V and J genes are TRBV4-1 and TRBJ1-2; TCRdb calls TRBD1, which cannot be checked without DNA. In germline, CDR1 is MGHRA, CDR2 YSYEKL. The CDR3 is 16 amino acids. CDR3 region: CASSQAETGQTYGYTF.

This rearrangement joins TRBV7-3 to TRBJ2-3; the TRBD2 assignment by TCRdb is unverifiable without DNA. Germline V lookup: CDR1 SGHTA, CDR2 FQGTGA. This CDR3 is 15 amino acids long. CDR3: CASSSVVLAGNTQYF.

The chain combines TRBV29-1 with TRBJ2-1; checking the TCRdb D call of TRBD1 is not possible without DNA. The CDR3 is made up of 14 amino acids. Germline lookup yields CDR1 SQVTM and CDR2 ANQGSEA. The CDR3: CSVFGITRGDEQFF.

This sequence joins TRBV7-3 and TRBJ1-1; TCRdb's D call, TRBD1, is unchecked because there is no DNA. Per the germline V gene, CDR1 is SGHTA and CDR2 is FQGTGA. The CDR3 has 15 amino acids. CDR3 region: CASSSLQGLNTEAFF.

This rearrangement joins TRBV12-3 or TRBV12-4 to TRBJ2-3; TCRdb's D gene call, TRBD1, goes unchecked for lack of DNA. CDR3 length equals 14 residues. The CDR3 sequence: CASNIGGRTDTQYF.

The V gene is TRBV12-2, the J gene TRBJ2-1. TRBV12-2 is a known pseudogene. CDR3 length equals 13 residues. The CDR3 is CASRLEEHNEQFF.

The rearrangement uses TRBV7-9 and TRBJ2-7. The CDR3 runs 13 residues. Germline CDR1 reads SEHNR; CDR2 reads FQNEAQ (reference sequence). CDR3: CASSQTTSYEQYF.

This chain links TRBV6-4 with TRBJ2-2. The CDR3 spans 13 residues. Germline V gene lookup returns CDR1 MRHNA and CDR2 SNTAGT. The chain's CDR3 is CASSDSSSGELFF.

The chain recombines TRBV28 with TRBJ1-5; TCRdb names TRBD1, which stays unverified in the absence of DNA. Germline V gives CDR1 MDHEN, CDR2 SYDVKM. The CDR3 consists of 16 residues. CDR3 sequence reads: CASSLWVTGLDQPQHF. Using reference TRBV28 and TRBJ1-5 for the parts outside the CDR3, the full variable domain is DVKVTQSSRYLVKRTGEKVFLECVQDMDHENMFWYRQDPGLGLRLIYFSYDVKMKEKGDIPEGYSVSREKKERFSLILESASTNQTSMYLCASSLWVTGLDQPQHFGDGTRLSIL.

The chain carries TRBV20-1 and TRBJ2-7; without DNA, the TCRdb call of TRBD1 cannot be checked. Germline V CDR1 and CDR2: DFQATT, SNEGSKA (reference sequence). This CDR3 comprises 13 residues. The CDR3 sequence: CSARARADYEQYF.